These 9 T cell receptor beta chains share one sample of origin, sequenced in a study of regulatory and conventional T cells in breast cancer. TCRdb redid the calling of the PCR reads with MiXCR, one entry per CDR3 protein. The sample consists of 9,500 to 11,000 distinct CDR3 sequences, roughly 34% of them appearing once. Sequenced material: conventional T cells from blood. These receptors were obtained from a male donor in good health.

This clonotype was seen more than once but under ten times. The rearrangement joins TRBV15 to TRBJ1-5; D is undetermined. Trimming stripped 0 bases from V and 7 bases from J, with 4 bases between. Germline loops: CDR1 LNHNV, CDR2 YYDKDF (reference sequence). The CDR3 extends over 12 amino acids. CDR3 in amino acids: CATSRDQQPQHF. CDR3 nucleotide sequence: TGTGCCACCAGCAGAGATCAACAGCCCCAGCATTTT.

On this clonotype itself: Lacking the conserved final phenylalanine or tryptophan, this CDR3 likely reflects a read error. The chain carries TRBV2 and TRBJ2-2; 11 bases line up with TRBD2. CDR3 length: 15 residues. Germline lookup yields CDR1 SNHLY and CDR2 FYNNEI. The J segment lost 5 bases and the V segment lost 6 bases, leaving 5 bases of the junction unmatched. The CDR3 region is CASRKLAGVTGELFS. DNA of the CDR3: TGTGCCAGCAGAAAACTAGCGGGGGTGACCGGGGAGCTGTTTTCT.

The CDR3 loop is CASSEADRRADTQYF. CDR3 nucleotides: TGTGCCAGCAGTGAAGCAGATCGGAGGGCAGATACGCAGTATTTT. The chain joins TRBV2 to TRBJ2-3, with a weak D call TRBD2 (6 bases). CDR1 is SNHLY and CDR2 is FYNNEI in the germline V gene. The V and J ends lost 0 bases and 4 bases respectively, with 11 bases between them. This CDR3 comprises 15 residues.

By proportion, this clonotype is medium-sized (0.01 to 0.1%). The CDR3 coding sequence is TGTGCCAGCAGTTTGAACCCCTCCCTATTATTCTTC. Protein sequence: CASSLNPSLLFF. This sequence joins TRBV12-3 or TRBV12-4 and TRBJ2-1, with D uncertain. V was shortened by 3 bases and J by 16 bases, with 16 bases between the two germline ends. This CDR3 has 12 residues.

The chain carries TRBV28 and TRBJ1-2, with D unclear. This CDR3 is built from 16 residues. The V end lost 2 bases, the J end lost 0 bases, and 13 bases lay between the germline ends. Germline V lookup: CDR1 MDHEN, CDR2 SYDVKM. Here the CDR3 reads CASSLTGLSPNYGYTF. CDR3 in DNA: TGTGCCAGCAGTTTAACCGGACTGAGCCCTAACTATGGCTACACCTTC.

This chain links TRBV6-5 with TRBJ1-1; 10 bases map to TRBD1. V shed 4 bases, J shed 4 bases, and the junction held 9 bases outside the gene matches. The CDR3 has 16 amino acids. The germline V gene encodes CDR1 MNHEY and CDR2 SVGAGI. For the CDR3, the DNA is TGTGCCAGCAGTTTCCGGGACAGGGGTGTTTTCACTGAAGCTTTCTTT. It specifies CASSFRDRGVFTEAFF.

Here the CDR3 DNA reads TGTGCCAGCAGCCCGCCCTCAGGGAGTGGAAACACCATATATTTT. This codes for CASSPPSGSGNTIYF. The rearrangement joins TRBV7-9 to TRBJ1-3; TRBD1 is a possible D gene (5 bases). From germline, CDR1 is SEHNR and CDR2 FQNEAQ (reference sequence). Trimming pared 5 bases from V and 3 bases from J, leaving 14 bases between. The CDR3 has 15 amino acids.

About this clonotype: Relative to the germline gene, one junction end is altered; a read error may explain this. This chain joins TRBV5-1 and TRBJ1-2; tentative D call: TRBD1 (5 bases). Looked up from germline, CDR1 is SGHRS and CDR2 is YFSETQ. CDR3 length: 15 residues. The CDR3 DNA reads TGCGCCAGCGGCTTTGGGACTAGAGCTAACTATGGCTACACCTTC. Amino acids: CASGFGTRANYGYTF.

About this clonotype: A single base separates this from a much larger clone, so it may be a read error. The rearrangement joins TRBV12-3 or TRBV12-4 to TRBJ2-1, with D perhaps matching TRBD1 (5 bases). The CDR3 runs to 14 residues. The CDR3 nucleotides read TGTGCCAGCAGGAGACAGACCTCCTACAATGGGCAGTTCTTC. This gives the protein CASRRQTSYNGQFF.